This T cell receptor (beta chain) was recovered during a study of response to subunit inactivated influenza vaccine (dated by TCRdb to the late 2010s). Some background on the complete study: The study used deep quantitative T cell receptor repertoire profiling to track responses to a trivalent subunit inactivated influenza vaccine.

Receptors were amplified or captured by RT-PCR. Sequencing instrument: Illumina HiSeq 2500. TCRdb cleaned the public reads at Q25 with fastp, built clones with MiXCR and kept in-frame beta chains. Entries that share a CDR3 protein sequence are merged under the most common genes and DNA. This sample holds 150,000 to 200,000 distinct CDR3 sequences; approximately 10% were observed only once. The top ten hold around 12% of the sample. The CDR3 goes from the cysteine to the phenylalanine over 15 residues. The DNA shown is the 45-base CDR3, in frame from base 1. From a lookup of the germline V gene, CDR1 and CDR2 are LGHNA and YNFKEQ. V is cut back by 0 bases and J by 4 bases, with 4 bases in the junction unmatched. This specimen's time point label, per the study, means: around 47 days after influenza vaccine administration. Points the paper makes about the study in general: The authors proposed that each seasonal influenza vaccination may bring in only a limited number of new T cells.

Concerning this clonotype: No cognate antigen has been identified for it. Base-call qualities are not available, and no considerably larger clone is one nucleotide away.

The receptor chain draws on TRBV4-2 and TRBJ2-3; 7 middle bases align to TRBD2. The sequences come from non-naive T cells sorted from PBMCs, collected roughly 48 days after vaccination. Interpreted using the paper, the cell subset or site label stands for: memory T cell fraction. This TCR was recovered from a man aged 45 to 65 who received an inactivated influenza vaccine. Donor details come from another sample of the same person, matched by shared clones. CDR3 sequence: CASSQDQAGADTQYF. In nucleotides, the sequence is TGTGCCAGCAGCCAAGATCAGGCGGGGGCAGATACGCAGTATTTT.